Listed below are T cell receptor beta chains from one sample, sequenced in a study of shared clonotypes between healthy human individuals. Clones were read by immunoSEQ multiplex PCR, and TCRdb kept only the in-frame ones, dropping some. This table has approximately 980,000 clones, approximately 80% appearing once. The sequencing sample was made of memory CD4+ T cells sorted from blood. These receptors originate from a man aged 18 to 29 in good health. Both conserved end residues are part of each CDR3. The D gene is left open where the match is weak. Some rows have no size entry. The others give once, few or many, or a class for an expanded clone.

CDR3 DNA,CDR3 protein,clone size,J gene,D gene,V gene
TGCGCCAGCAGATTGACGGGACAGGAGGAGGGCTACACCTTC,CASRLTGQEEGYTF,-,TRBJ1-2,TRBD1,TRBV5-1
TGTGCCTGGACCAATAATAGCAATCAGCCCCAGCATTTT,CAWTNNSNQPQHF,-,TRBJ1-5,-,TRBV30
TGTGCCAGCAGTTACGGGGCAGGGGCCTTCTACGAGCAGTACTTC,CASSYGAGAFYEQYF,-,TRBJ2-7,-,TRBV6-5
TGTGCCAGCTCACCAAAGGGGGATACGCAGTATTTT,CASSPKGDTQYF,-,TRBJ2-3,-,TRBV18
TGCGCCAGCAGCCAAGGCCGCGGAGAACGCAATCAGCCCCAGCATTTT,CASSQGRGERNQPQHF,-,TRBJ1-5,-,TRBV4-1
TGTGCCAGCAGCTTAGAGACAGGGCGGAACGAAAAACTGTTTTTT,CASSLETGRNEKLFF,-,TRBJ1-4,TRBD1,TRBV5-8
TGTGCCTGGACAACCGGGACTAGCGGGAGAGGCGAGACCCAGTACTTC,CAWTTGTSGRGETQYF,-,TRBJ2-5,TRBD2,TRBV30
TGCGCCAGCAGCTTGGCCGCGGGCGGGACAAGGGAGACCCAGTACTTC,CASSLAAGGTRETQYF,-,TRBJ2-5,-,TRBV5-1
TGTGCCTGGAACTTGGGGGTCAATGAGCAGTTCTTC,CAWNLGVNEQFF,-,TRBJ2-1,-,TRBV30
TGCGCCAGCAGAATAGGGACCAACCTATACAATGAGCAGTTCTTC,CASRIGTNLYNEQFF,once,TRBJ2-1,-,TRBV5-1
TGTGCCAGCAGTGGGGGCTTTAGCTACGAGCAGTACTTC,CASSGGFSYEQYF,-,TRBJ2-7,-,TRBV6-1
TGCGCCAGCAGCTTGGACCGGGGGACCACTGAAGCTTTCTTT,CASSLDRGTTEAFF,-,TRBJ1-1,-,TRBV5-1
TGCAGCGTGGGGGTGGGGAACACTGAAGCTTTCTTT,CSVGVGNTEAFF,-,TRBJ1-1,-,TRBV29-1
TGTGCCTGGAGTGCAGCGGGTAGGGGAGACTATAATTCACCCCTCCACTTT,CAWSAAGRGDYNSPLHF,once,TRBJ1-6,-,TRBV30
TGTGCCAGCTCACAGGGGGAGGGATACGAGCAGTACTTC,CASSQGEGYEQYF,-,TRBJ2-7,-,TRBV18
TGTGCCAGTAGTATTGGACAGGGGGCCTTCACTGAAGCTTTCTTT,CASSIGQGAFTEAFF,many,TRBJ1-1,TRBD1,TRBV19
TGTGCCAGCAGCTTACTCCGCCTAGCGGGACCTCAAGAGACCCAGTACTTC,CASSLLRLAGPQETQYF,-,TRBJ2-5,TRBD2,TRBV7-2
TGCGCCAGCAGCTTGGGGGCAGAAAATTCACCCCTCCACTTT,CASSLGAENSPLHF,-,TRBJ1-6,-,TRBV5-1